Each of the 12 T cell receptor beta chains below was sequenced from the same sample in a study of shared clonotypes between healthy human individuals. Sequencing used immunoSEQ multiplex PCR; TCRdb keeps in-frame clones, though not all of them. This table has about 1 million clones, about 77% appearing once. Input material: memory CD4+ T cells sorted from blood. Sample subset: CD45RA-negative fraction. The receptors were gathered from a young man in good health.

A note on this clone: A clone one base away is much larger, so this may be a read error. Other DNA sequences of this sample code for an identical CDR3. The chain combines TRBV7-9 with TRBJ2-3; either TRBD1 or TRBD2 may fit D (5 bases each). Per germline, CDR1 SEHNR and CDR2 FQNEAQ (reference sequence). Trimming took off 0 bases at V and 6 bases at J, with 7 bases between the two ends. This CDR3 region has 13 residues. The DNA of the CDR3 is TGTGCCAGCAGCTTAGCGGGGGTGGATACGCAGTATTTT. Protein product: CASSLAGVDTQYF.

V and J are TRBV6-6 and TRBJ1-2, with 9 bases aligning to TRBD1. After removal of 6 bases from V and 3 bases from J, the junction contained 8 bases not matched to a gene. Looked up from germline, CDR1 is MNHNY and CDR2 is SVGAGI (reference sequence). The CDR3 loop spans 15 amino acids. The CDR3 reads CASRAGTGSHYGYTF. The DNA of the CDR3 is TGTGCCAGCAGAGCCGGGACAGGGAGTCACTATGGCTACACCTTC.

The chain joins TRBV12-1 to TRBJ1-2. TRBV12-1 is a pseudogene. CDR3 length: 14 residues. CDR3 in amino acids: CASSLPPGNYGYTF. As DNA, the CDR3 is TGTGCCAGCAGCCTTCCTCCGGGGAACTATGGCTACACCTTC.

This clone was seen a handful of times. Other DNA sequences in this sample translate to the same CDR3. CDR3 in DNA: TGTGCCAGCAGCTTAGGGGTCGGGAACACTGAAGCTTTCTTT. This translates into CASSLGVGNTEAFF. The rearrangement uses TRBV7-9 and TRBJ1-1; no firm D call. This CDR3 is 14 amino acids long. The V end was cut by 1 base, the J end by 1 base, with 7 bases between. Germline V gives CDR1 SEHNR, CDR2 FQNEAQ (reference sequence).

The V call is TRBV7-9, the J call TRBJ2-2; D might be TRBD1 (5 bases). CDR3 length equals 15 residues. V was cut by 5 bases and J by 6 bases, with 16 bases left in between. Per the germline V gene, CDR1 is SEHNR and CDR2 is FQNEAQ (reference sequence). The CDR3 region has the DNA TGTGCCAGCAGCCTCGCCCTGGGGCAGGCCGGGGAGCTGTTTTTT. It specifies CASSLALGQAGELFF.

This chain connects TRBV4-2 to TRBJ2-3; 8 positions agree with TRBD2. The V segment lost 1 base and the J segment 0 bases; nucleotides outside the gene matches: 0. The CDR3 runs 15 residues. CDR1 is LGHNA, CDR2 YNFKEQ, per germline. This CDR3 is CASSQGTSSTDTQYF. For the CDR3, the DNA is TGTGCCAGCAGCCAAGGGACTAGCAGCACAGATACGCAGTATTTT.

This chain links TRBV5-6 with TRBJ2-3; TRBD1 matches 7 bases. In germline, CDR1 is SGHDT, CDR2 YYEEEE. V was clipped by 4 bases and J by 0 bases; unmatched bases: 5. The CDR3 loop spans 15 amino acids. CDR3 in DNA: TGTGCCAGCAGCCGGGCCAGGGGGAGCACAGATACGCAGTATTTT. Encoded protein: CASSRARGSTDTQYF. Based on the CDR3 plus reference TRBV5-6 and TRBJ2-3, the full variable domain is DAGVTQSPTHLIKTRGQQVTLRCSPKSGHDTVSWYQQALGQGPQFIFQYYEEEERQRGNFPDRFSGHQFPNYSSELNVNALLLGDSALYLCASSRARGSTDTQYFGPGTRLTVL.

This clone was seen only once. The gene calls are TRBV30 and TRBJ1-6, with TRBD1 identical over 10 bases. The V segment lost 4 bases and the J segment 10 bases; nucleotides outside the gene matches: 4. This CDR3 has 13 residues. Germline CDR1 reads GTSNPN; CDR2 reads SVGIG (reference sequence). The CDR3 protein is CAWTGQGKSPLHF. The CDR3 nucleotides are TGTGCCTGGACGGGACAGGGGAAATCACCCCTCCACTTT.

The chain recombines TRBV18 with TRBJ2-3, with TRBD1 identical over 8 bases. Trimming cost V 4 bases and J 0 bases; bases outside gene matches: 3. The CDR3 length is 15 residues. CDR1 and CDR2 from the germline V gene are KGHSH and LQKENI. The CDR3 region has the DNA TGTGCCAGCTCACTAAGGACAGGGAGCACAGATACGCAGTATTTT. The encoded protein is CASSLRTGSTDTQYF.

This rearrangement joins TRBV30 to TRBJ1-4; D perhaps matches TRBD1 (6 bases). V was cut by 0 bases and J by 11 bases, with 10 bases left in between. Germline loops: CDR1 GTSNPN, CDR2 SVGIG (reference sequence). This CDR3 region has 12 residues. CDR3 sequence: CAWSVQGTKLFF. In nucleotides, the CDR3 is TGTGCCTGGAGTGTACAGGGTACGAAACTGTTTTTT.

CDR3 loop: CASSLGGASYGYTF. In nucleotides, the CDR3 is TGCGCCAGCAGCTTAGGGGGGGCGAGCTATGGCTACACCTTC. The rearrangement uses TRBV5-1 and TRBJ1-2, with D perhaps TRBD1 (6 bases). Germline CDR1 and CDR2: SGHRS and YFSETQ. CDR3 length: 14 amino acids. Trimming took off 2 bases at V and 4 bases at J, with 12 bases between the two ends.

This rearrangement joins TRBV7-2 to TRBJ2-5; D is perhaps TRBD1 (6 bases). The germline V gene has CDR1 SGHTA and CDR2 FQGNSA. The CDR3 totals 14 residues. V was clipped by 5 bases and J by 3 bases, with 13 bases between them. CDR3 DNA sequence: TGTGCCAGCAGCGGACAGTGGAGTGAAGAGACCCAGTACTTC. Translation: CASSGQWSEETQYF.